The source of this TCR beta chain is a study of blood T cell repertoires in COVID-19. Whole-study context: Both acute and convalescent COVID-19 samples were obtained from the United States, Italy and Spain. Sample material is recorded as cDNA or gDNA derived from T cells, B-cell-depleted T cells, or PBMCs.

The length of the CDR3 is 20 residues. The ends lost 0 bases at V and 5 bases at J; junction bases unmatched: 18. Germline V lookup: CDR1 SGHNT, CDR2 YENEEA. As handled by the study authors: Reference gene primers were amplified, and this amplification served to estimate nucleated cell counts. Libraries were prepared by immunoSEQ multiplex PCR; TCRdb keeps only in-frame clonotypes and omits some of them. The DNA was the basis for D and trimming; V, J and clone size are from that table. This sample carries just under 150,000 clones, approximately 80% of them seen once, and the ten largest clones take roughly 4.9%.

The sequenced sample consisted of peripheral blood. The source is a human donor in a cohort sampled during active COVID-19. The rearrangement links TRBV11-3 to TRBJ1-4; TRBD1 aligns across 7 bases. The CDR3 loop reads CASSLDEPLSGTAVNEKLFF. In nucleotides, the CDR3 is TGTGCCAGCAGCTTAGACGAACCCTTAAGTGGGACAGCTGTGAATGAAAAACTGTTTTTT.